Listed below are T cell receptor beta chains from one sample, sequenced in a study of cytomegalovirus exposure and HLA in healthy donors. Using immunoSEQ multiplex PCR, the repertoire was profiled, and TCRdb retains in-frame clones only, with some absent. This table has fewer than 200,000 clones, over 70% appearing once. The specimen sequenced was PBMCs. These receptors came from a man aged 30 to 39 in good health and CMV-seronegative. Both conserved end residues are part of each CDR3. Fields, in order: J gene, CDR3 length, clone size, D gene, V gene, CDR3 DNA, CDR3 protein. A D gene is named only where the DNA matches it firmly. Expanded clones are given a class, and other clones once, few, many or no size at all.

>TRBJ2-2|19|.|TRBD1|TRBV9
TGTGCCAGCAGCGTGTCCCTAATGCCCGGGACAGGGGGGACCGGGGAGCTGTTTTTT
CASSVSLMPGTGGTGELFF
>TRBJ2-1|16|.|.|TRBV7-3
TGTGCCAGCATCCAAAAAGGGACCGGGGACAACAATGAGCAGTTCTTC
CASIQKGTGDNNEQFF
>TRBJ2-7|14|.|TRBD1|TRBV30
TGTGCCTGGAGCCAGGGGACAGGGGCCTACGAGCAGTACTTC
CAWSQGTGAYEQYF
>TRBJ2-1|15|.|TRBD2|TRBV5-4
TGTGCCAGCAGCCTTCGAGCGGGAGGGGTTCATGAGCAGTTCTTC
CASSLRAGGVHEQFF
>TRBJ2-1|21|.|TRBD2|TRBV10-2
TGCGCCAGCAGTGATCCCATTACTAGCGGGAGAAGTAGTATCTCCTACAATGAGCAGTTCTTC
CASSDPITSGRSSISYNEQFF
>TRBJ1-1|15|.|.|TRBV7-3
TGTGCCAGCAGCCTTATGGAGAGTGGGGGCAATAGGGCTTTCTTT
CASSLMESGGNRAFF
>TRBJ2-1|17|.|.|TRBV13
TGTGCCAGCAGCCGGTTTATAGGAGGGGAATTCCACAATGAGCAGTTCTTC
CASSRFIGGEFHNEQFF
>TRBJ2-1|13|.|.|TRBV4-3
TGCGCCAGCAGCCAAGCGACTCAAACCACCCAGTTCTTC
CASSQATQTTQFF
>TRBJ2-5|14|few|TRBD1|TRBV5-4
TGTGCCAGCAGCCGGACAGGGTTCAGAGAGACCCAGTACTTC
CASSRTGFRETQYF
>TRBJ2-7|17|.|.|TRBV21-1
TGTGCCAGCAGCCCCAAGGACAGGGAAGGGCTGGACTACGAGCAGTACTTC
CASSPKDREGLDYEQYF
>TRBJ1-1|14|.|.|TRBV29-1
TGCAGCGTTGCGCGGGGTTTGATAAGAACTGAAGCTTTCTTT
CSVARGLIRTEAFF
>TRBJ1-1|17|.|TRBD1|TRBV5-6
TGTGCCAGCAGCTTGCGCGGACAGGGACCTTGGAACACTGAAGCTTTCTTT
CASSLRGQGPWNTEAFF
>TRBJ1-4|16|.|.|TRBV18
TGTGCCAGCTCCCCAGAGGTGGCCAGGGTCCATGAAAAACTGTTTTTT
CASSPEVARVHEKLFF
>TRBJ1-5|16|once|.|TRBV10-3
TGTGCCATCAGTGAGTCGGGGGCAGAAGGCAATCAGCCCCAGCATTTT
CAISESGAEGNQPQHF
>TRBJ2-3|17|.|TRBD2|TRBV5-1
TGCGCCAGCAGCTTGGAGACTAGCGGGAGAGTTTCAGATACGCAGTATTTT
CASSLETSGRVSDTQYF
>TRBJ1-2|15|.|.|TRBV5-1
TGCGCCAGCAGCCCAACCGTACAGCTTCACTATGGCTACACCTTC
CASSPTVQLHYGYTF
>TRBJ2-7|15|.|.|TRBV6-1
TGTGCCAGCAGTGTCACAAGGGGTTCTTTGTACGAGCAGTACTTC
CASSVTRGSLYEQYF
>TRBJ2-1|15|.|TRBD1|TRBV15
TGTGCCACCAGCTCGCGGGACAGGGTGATTTATGAGCAGTTCTTC
CATSSRDRVIYEQFF
>TRBJ1-2|12|.|.|TRBV30
TGTGCCTGGAGCCCGGGTTCGGGAGGCTACACCTTC
CAWSPGSGGYTF
>TRBJ2-7|15|.|.|TRBV11-3
TGTGCCAGCAGCCGCAGGTCTGGGCCTTCCTACGAGCAGTACTTC
CASSRRSGPSYEQYF
>TRBJ2-7|11|.|.|TRBV5-4
TGTGCCAGCAGCTTTCAGGGCGAGCAGTACTTC
CASSFQGEQYF
>TRBJ1-2|17|.|.|TRBV7-6
TGTGCCAGCAGCTTAGGGGGATGGGGGAAGGGGGTTTATGGCTACACCTTC
CASSLGGWGKGVYGYTF
>TRBJ2-3|15|.|TRBD2|TRBV5-1
TGCGCCAGTCACTCGTGGCGGGGGGACACAGATACGCAGTATTTT
CASHSWRGDTDTQYF
>TRBJ1-3|15|.|.|TRBV6-6
TGTGCCAGCAGTTACTCCGGAGGGGCTGGAAACACCATATATTTT
CASSYSGGAGNTIYF
>TRBJ1-1|15|few|.|TRBV7-8
TGTGCCAGCACCCCCTATTCGGTTGGGAACACTGAAGCTTTCTTT
CASTPYSVGNTEAFF
>TRBJ1-1|11|once|.|TRBV28
TGTGCCAGCAGTTTTATCCAGGGCGCTTTCTTT
CASSFIQGAFF
>TRBJ2-1|16|.|.|TRBV7-3
TGTGCCAGCAGCCCTCACCTTGCGGGGCCCTACAATGAGCAGTTCTTC
CASSPHLAGPYNEQFF
>TRBJ1-4|15|.|.|TRBV6-1
TGTGCCAGCAGTGAAGCTTACAGGGAATCGGAAAAACTGTTTTTT
CASSEAYRESEKLFF
>TRBJ2-1|13|.|.|TRBV9
TGTGCCAGCAGCGTAGGATTCAGCAATGAGCAGTTCTTC
CASSVGFSNEQFF
>TRBJ1-4|15|.|TRBD1|TRBV29-1
TGCAGCGTTGTGTATTACAGACAGGGGGTTGAAAAACTGTTTTTT
CSVVYYRQGVEKLFF
>TRBJ2-6|20|.|TRBD1|TRBV30
TGTGCCTGGAGGAGTCTATTAATGACAGGGTATAGTTCTGGGGCCAACGTCCTGACTTTC
CAWRSLLMTGYSSGANVLTF
>TRBJ1-3|13|.|.|TRBV6-5
TGTGCCAGCAGTTCCGTTTCTGGAAACACCATATATTTT
CASSSVSGNTIYF
>TRBJ2-7|14|.|.|TRBV28
TGTGCCAGCAGTTTCCCCACCCGGTCGGGCGAGCAGTACTTC
CASSFPTRSGEQYF
>TRBJ2-2|13|.|TRBD1|TRBV19
TGTGCCAGTAGGGGACAGGTCACCGGGGAGCTGTTTTTT
CASRGQVTGELFF
>TRBJ1-2|16|.|.|TRBV7-2
TGTGCCAGCAGCTTGGGGGGAACATCCAAAGGGTATGGCTACACCTTC
CASSLGGTSKGYGYTF
>TRBJ2-7|16|.|TRBD1|TRBV7-8
TGTGCCAGCAGCCTCGGGACAGGTTGGAGCTCCTACGAGCAGTACTTC
CASSLGTGWSSYEQYF
>TRBJ1-1|14|.|TRBD1|TRBV6-5
TGTGCCAGCAGCTACAGGGGGCTGGACACTGAAGCTTTCTTT
CASSYRGLDTEAFF
>TRBJ2-2|14|.|.|TRBV6-4
TGTGCCAGCGCTCCAGGCCGGAACACCGGGGAGCTGTTTTTT
CASAPGRNTGELFF
>TRBJ2-2|15|.|TRBD2|TRBV6-5
TGTGCCAGCAGTTTTCGGGCCACTAGCGCCGGGGAGCTGTTTTTT
CASSFRATSAGELFF
>TRBJ1-1|15|.|TRBD1|TRBV7-2
TGTGCCAGCAGCCGACCACAGGGGATGAACACTGAAGCTTTCTTT
CASSRPQGMNTEAFF
>TRBJ2-7|9|.|.|TRBV29-1
TGCAGTGGAGGGGACGAGCAGTACTTC
CSGGDEQYF
>TRBJ1-1|12|.|.|TRBV30
TGTGCCTGGCGGGTATATGCCACTGAAGCTTTCTTT
CAWRVYATEAFF
>TRBJ1-6|15|.|TRBD1|TRBV28
TGTGCCAGCAGCCCCTCCAGGGGGGTAAATTCACCCCTCCACTTT
CASSPSRGVNSPLHF
>TRBJ1-2|12|.|.|TRBV29-1
TGCAGCGCTTCGACAGGAAACTATGGCTACACCTTC
CSASTGNYGYTF
>TRBJ2-5|16|once|TRBD2|TRBV7-2
TGTGCCAGCAGCTTATGGGTAGCGGGGGGGCAAGAGACCCAGTACTTC
CASSLWVAGGQETQYF